This T cell receptor beta chain originates from a study of beta chain features in type 1 diabetes. Every bit of the isolated RNA underwent reverse transcription, so sequencing read expressed TCRB transcripts. Repertoires were generated with immunoSEQ multiplex PCR, while TCRdb's copy carries only in-frame clones and drops some. Among approximately 250,000 clones listed, roughly 17% were seen once. The CDR3 consists of 11 residues. In germline, CDR1 is SQVTM, CDR2 ANQGSEA. Trimming removed 8 bases at V and 0 bases at J, with 5 bases between. Remarks on this clone: What it binds is not known.

The study's findings and limits: Type 1 diabetes patients showed a moderate but significant shortening of TCRB CDR3s in all four CD4+ subsets. Type 1 diabetes patients had fewer VDJ junction insertions and more deletions.

The sequenced sample was naive CD4+ T cells from blood. This TCR derives from a young man with type 1 diabetes. The chain uses TRBV29-1 and TRBJ1-3; D remains ambiguous. The CDR3 loop reads CSTYSGNTIYF. The DNA of the CDR3 is TGCAGCACCTACTCTGGAAACACCATATATTTT.